This T cell receptor (beta chain) was sequenced in a study of shared clonotypes between healthy human individuals. Study-wide findings and caveats: Clonotype sharing among the donors was expected to vary with sequencing depth.

CDR3 length: 15 residues. CDR1 and CDR2 (germline): LNHNV, YYDKDF (reference sequence). Between the trimmed V and J ends, which lost 4 bases and 0 bases, there was a span of 9 bases. The protocol was immunoSEQ multiplex PCR, while the TCRdb copy is restricted to in-frame clones and leaves out a portion. Altogether a few million clones are present, roughly 92% being singletons, with the ten largest covering 0.37%. Concerning this clone: The target antigen is unknown.

The rearrangement uses TRBV15 and TRBJ1-4, with unresolved D. Sequenced input: naive CD4+ T cells from PBMCs. This sample's subset: CD45RA+ positively selected. The origin of this receptor is a man aged 18 to 30 in good health. Some clones in this sample may be carry-over from other donors' samples. The CDR3 reads CATSIDHATNEKLFF. CDR3 sequence (DNA): TGTGCCACCAGCATAGATCATGCAACTAATGAAAAACTGTTTTTT.